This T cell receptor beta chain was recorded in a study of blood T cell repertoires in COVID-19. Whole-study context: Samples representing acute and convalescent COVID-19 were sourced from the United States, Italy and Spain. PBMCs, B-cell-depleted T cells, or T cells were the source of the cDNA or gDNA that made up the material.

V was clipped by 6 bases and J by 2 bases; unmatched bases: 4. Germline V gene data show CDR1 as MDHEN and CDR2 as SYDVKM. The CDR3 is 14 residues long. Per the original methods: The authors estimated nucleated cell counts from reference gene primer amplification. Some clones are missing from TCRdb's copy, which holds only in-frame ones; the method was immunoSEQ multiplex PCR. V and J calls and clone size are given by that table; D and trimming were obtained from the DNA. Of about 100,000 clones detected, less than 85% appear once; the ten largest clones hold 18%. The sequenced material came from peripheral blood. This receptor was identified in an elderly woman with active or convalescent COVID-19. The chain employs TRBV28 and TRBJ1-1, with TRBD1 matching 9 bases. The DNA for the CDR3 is TGTGCCAGCAGCTCTACAGGGGGCAACACTGAAGCTTTCTTT. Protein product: CASSSTGGNTEAFF.